The 18 T cell receptor beta chains in this list originate from one sample, sequenced in a study of blood T cell repertoires in COVID-19. Some clones are missing from TCRdb's copy, which holds only in-frame ones; the method was immunoSEQ multiplex PCR. The sample includes approximately 90,000 clones, about 84% of them seen just once. The sample comprised peripheral blood. Receptors were obtained from an elderly man with active or convalescent COVID-19.

A single count supports this clone. The V and J genes are TRBV7-2 and TRBJ2-5, with D maybe TRBD2 (7 bases). V lost 8 bases and J lost 5, with 15 bases in between. Germline V gene sequence: CDR1 SGHTA, CDR2 FQGNSA. The CDR3 covers 13 residues. Written as DNA, the CDR3 is TGTGCCAGCGGGGGGGCAGGGGCGGAGACCCAGTACTTC. Translated, it gives CASGGAGAETQYF.

This clone was counted between two and nine times. One junction end does not reproduce the germline sequence, and a read error may be involved. V gene TRBV3-1 (or the pseudogene TRBV3-2) combines with J gene TRBJ1-1; D remains unclear. The CDR3 is 15 residues long. Germline V gene data show CDR1 as LGHDT and CDR2 as YNNKEL (reference sequence). CDR3 sequence (DNA): TGTGCCAGCACCCAAATGAGGGAGGGGAACACTGAAGCTTTCTTT. Translating gives CASTQMREGNTEAFF.

V usage is TRBV6-2 or TRBV6-3 and J usage is TRBJ1-1; 12 bases align to TRBD1. Per the germline V gene, CDR1 is MNHEY and CDR2 is SVGEGT. The V gene end was trimmed by 2 bases and the J gene end by 8 bases; junction bases not matched to a gene: 0. The CDR3 contains 13 residues. CDR3 DNA sequence: TGTGCCAGCAGTTACGGGACAGGGGGCGAAGCTTTCTTT. It codes for CASSYGTGGEAFF.

The V call is TRBV5-4, the J call TRBJ2-2; TRBD1 is a possible D gene (5 bases). The V gene lost 7 bases and the J gene lost 4 bases, with 17 bases spanning the gap. Germline lookup yields CDR1 SGHNT and CDR2 YYREEE (reference sequence). The CDR3 contains 15 residues. The CDR3 bases are TGTGCCAGCCAGGGCAGCACCTCGGGCACCGGGGAGCTGTTTTTT. Protein: CASQGSTSGTGELFF. The full variable domain, in which reference TRBV5-4 and TRBJ2-2 provide the parts outside the CDR3, is ETGVTQSPTHLIKTRGQQVTLRCSSQSGHNTVSWYQQALGQGPQFIFQYYREEENGRGNFPPRFSGLQFPNYSSELNVNALELDDSALYLCASQGSTSGTGELFFGEGSRLTVL.

The chain links TRBV20-1 to TRBJ1-1, with no clear D. Germline V CDR1 and CDR2: DFQATT, SNEGSKA (reference sequence). This CDR3 has 12 amino acids. Trimming pared 3 bases from V and 4 bases from J, leaving 9 bases between. The CDR3 DNA reads TGCAGTGCTAGTAGAGGGTTCACTGAAGCTTTCTTT. It encodes CSASRGFTEAFF.

The chain recombines TRBV3-1 (or the pseudogene TRBV3-2) with TRBJ1-5, with 8 bases aligning to TRBD1. Germline V CDR1 and CDR2: LGHDT, YNNKEL (reference sequence). Trimming at V came to 3 bases and at J to 7 bases, leaving 8 bases not matched to a gene. CDR3 length equals 15 residues. The CDR3 bases are TGTGCCAGCAGCCATGGGACAGGACGGGGGCAGCCCCAGCATTTT. Translating gives CASSHGTGRGQPQHF.

The rearrangement links TRBV27 to TRBJ1-4, with 7 bases lining up with TRBD1. V dropped 4 bases and J dropped 8; count of bases not matched to a gene: 10. The CDR3 consists of 15 residues. CDR1 is MNHEY and CDR2 is SMNVEV in the germline V gene (reference sequence). CDR3 DNA sequence: TGTGCCAGCAGTTCTGGGACAGCGGGTAGGGAAAAACTGTTTTTT. It is translated as CASSSGTAGREKLFF. The whole variable domain, remainder taken from reference TRBV27 and TRBJ1-4, is EAQVTQNPRYLITVTGKKLTVTCSQNMNHEYMSWYRQDPGLGLRQIYYSMNVEVTDKGDVPEGYKVSRKEKRNFPLILESPSPNQTSLYFCASSSGTAGREKLFFGSGTQLSVL.

V is TRBV14 and J is TRBJ2-3; D remains ambiguous. CDR1 and CDR2 (germline): SGHDN, FVKESK. The V gene lost 4 bases and the J gene lost 2 bases, with 10 bases spanning the gap. The CDR3 extends over 14 amino acids. The CDR3 loop reads CASSPLQYTDTQYF. Here the CDR3 DNA reads TGTGCCAGCAGCCCCCTCCAGTACACAGATACGCAGTATTTT.

The chain couples TRBV19 to TRBJ2-4; 15 bases match TRBD2. This CDR3 contains 14 residues. V was pared by 7 bases and J by 6 bases, with 1 base of the junction left unmatched. Germline V gene data show CDR1 as LNHDA and CDR2 as SQIVND (reference sequence). The CDR3 is CASMGLAGGNIQYF. The CDR3 DNA reads TGTGCCAGTATGGGACTAGCGGGGGGAAACATTCAGTACTTC.

This clone has just a few counts. The chain has TRBV5-6 and TRBJ2-1, with 7 bases that match TRBD1. This CDR3 contains 13 residues. Germline assignment: CDR1 SGHDT and CDR2 YYEEEE. V shed 7 bases, J shed 8 bases, and the junction held 9 bases outside the gene matches. This CDR3 is CASQRGRFDEQFF. The CDR3, as DNA: TGTGCCAGCCAGAGGGGGCGCTTCGATGAGCAGTTCTTC.

This clone has only a few counts. CDR3 region: CASGTGLAGEETQYF. The CDR3, as DNA: TGTGCTAGTGGAACGGGACTAGCGGGGGAGGAGACCCAGTACTTC. The chain is built from TRBV12-5 and TRBJ2-5; 14 nucleotides agree with TRBD2. The CDR3 loop spans 15 amino acids. Germline V CDR1 and CDR2: LGHNT, FRNRAP. The V gene end was trimmed by 6 bases and the J gene end by 5 bases; junction bases not matched to a gene: 5.

This rearrangement joins TRBV14 to TRBJ2-3; 8 bases map to TRBD1. The CDR3 runs to 14 residues. V lost 4 bases and J lost 5; bases outside the gene matches: 5. Germline assignment: CDR1 SGHDN and CDR2 FVKESK. The CDR3 is CASSLVRGQDTQYF. CDR3 bases: TGTGCCAGCAGCCTGGTCAGGGGGCAAGATACGCAGTATTTT.

This sequence joins TRBV5-6 and TRBJ1-1; a weak D match, TRBD1 (5 bases). CDR3 size: 16 residues. Looked up from germline, CDR1 is SGHDT and CDR2 is YYEEEE. V was cut by 1 base and J by 6 bases, with 19 bases left in between. CDR3 bases: TGTGCCAGCAGCTTGAAGACTCGGCAGGGTAAACCTGAAGCTTTCTTT. It codes for CASSLKTRQGKPEAFF.

This chain uses TRBV11-3 with TRBJ1-6, with 7 bases aligning to TRBD1. Germline CDR1 SGHNT, CDR2 YENEEA. The CDR3 runs to 14 residues. V shed 4 bases, J shed 6 bases, and the junction held 3 bases outside the gene matches. The CDR3 protein is CASSSGQPNSPLHF. The CDR3 DNA follows: TGTGCCAGCAGCTCGGGACAGCCTAATTCACCCCTCCACTTT.

This chain connects TRBV5-6 to TRBJ2-2; TRBD1 might be the D (5 bases). V lost 3 bases, J lost 4 bases, and 19 bases lay in between. Germline lookup yields CDR1 SGHDT and CDR2 YYEEEE. CDR3 length equals 17 residues. CDR3 DNA sequence: TGTGCCAGCAGCTCGCCCCCTCAGGGTTTGGGCACCGGGGAGCTGTTTTTT. The encoded protein is CASSSPPQGLGTGELFF.

The CDR3 sequence: CASSQGDNGYTF. The DNA of the CDR3 is TGTGCCAGCAGCCAAGGAGATAATGGCTACACCTTC. The chain recombines TRBV3-1 (or the pseudogene TRBV3-2) with TRBJ1-2; D ambiguous. Germline V gives CDR1 LGHDT, CDR2 YNNKEL (reference sequence). Trimming cost V 1 base and J 6 bases, with 6 bases left between them. This CDR3 is built from 12 residues.

In its sample, this clone was seen once. This chain connects TRBV19 to TRBJ2-3, with a possible D match to TRBD2 (5 bases). Trimming removed 1 base from V and 3 bases from J, with 5 bases in between. The CDR3 is 13 amino acids. CDR1 and CDR2 (germline): LNHDA, SQIVND (reference sequence). The CDR3 DNA reads as TGTGCCAGTAGTATAGCGGGAACAGATACGCAGTATTTT. Translating gives CASSIAGTDTQYF.

V and J are TRBV30 and TRBJ1-6; 7 bases are a match to TRBD1. The germline CDR1 and CDR2 sequences are GTSNPN and SVGIG (reference sequence). CDR3 length: 15 amino acids. The V and J ends lost 0 bases and 6 bases, in that order; junction bases with no gene match: 5. The CDR3 is CAWSVGGSSNSPLHF. The CDR3, as DNA: TGTGCCTGGAGTGTAGGGGGCTCCAGTAATTCACCCCTCCACTTT. Combining the CDR3 with reference TRBV30 and TRBJ1-6 gives the whole variable domain SQTIHQWPATLVQPVGSPLSLECTVEGTSNPNLYWYRQAAGRGLQLLFYSVGIGQISSEVPQNLSASRPQDRQFILSSKKLLLSDSGFYLCAWSVGGSSNSPLHFGNGTRLTVT.